This TCR beta chain appears in the sequencing data of a study of blood T cell repertoires in COVID-19. About the research overall: The analysed material was cDNA or gDNA that came from T cells, B-cell-depleted T cells, or PBMCs.

The participants were between about 18 and 90 years old and came from some 25 US areas. Two negative PCRs, clearance, or symptom resolution had been documented for recovered Cohort 3 donors. Clones were sequenced by immunoSEQ multiplex PCR, and TCRdb holds only the in-frame ones, with some missing. The table shows about 160,000 clones, with more than 75% occurring only once. Looked up from germline, CDR1 is LGHNT and CDR2 is FRNRAP. CDR3 length equals 14 residues. V lost 1 base and J 7 bases, leaving 8 bases between the germline ends. This sequence originates from a man aged 35-49 years who had recovered from COVID-19. The sample taken for sequencing was PBMCs or T cells enriched from blood (not recorded which). V usage is TRBV12-5 and J usage is TRBJ1-6; a weak D match, TRBD1 (6 bases). The CDR3 sequence: CASGLGTENSPLHF. CDR3 bases: TGTGCTAGTGGTTTGGGGACAGAAAATTCACCCCTCCACTTT.